This T cell receptor (beta chain) was documented in a study of blood T cells in healthy people across ages. About the research overall: Per two T cells, template switching captured roughly one barcoded beta molecule. The study, taken as a whole, reports: The authors considered diversity estimates from one million T cells to be underestimates. Among T cells, TCR beta diversity per million cells dropped roughly linearly as age rose.

Trimming pared 3 bases from V and 3 bases from J, leaving 13 bases between. Germline assignment: CDR1 SGDLS and CDR2 YYNGEE. The CDR3 sequence is 15 residues long. For the second PCR, which ran for about 6 to 11 cycles, a sample-barcoded 5' primer and a J-beta primer mix were used. Template switching added a 12-random-nucleotide identifier to every cDNA molecule. TCRdb fed the 5' RACE reads into MiXCR, producing one record per CDR3 protein. This table has over a million distinct CDR3 sequences, approximately 60% appearing once. Comments on this clonotype: Its target is not known.

This receptor was identified in a man aged 18-30 years in good health. Sequenced: blood. This rearrangement joins TRBV9 to TRBJ2-1, with D perhaps being TRBD1 or TRBD2 (6 bases each). CDR3 sequence reads: CASSGGAIRYNEQFF. In DNA form, the CDR3 reads TGTGCCAGCAGCGGGGGGGCCATCCGCTACAATGAGCAGTTCTTC.